This TCR beta chain comes out of a study of vaccination and CD4 T cells after COVID-19. About the study: Diagnosis preceded the drawing of post-COVID samples by a median around 95 days (range 35 to 161).

A note on this clonotype: Antigen: not known.

Trimming removed 5 bases from V and 3 bases from J; junction bases left unmatched: 7. The CDR3 spans 15 residues. The germline CDR1 and CDR2 sequences are WNHNN and SYGVQD (reference sequence). Sequenced with the Oncomine TCR Beta short-read assay was DNA taken from cultured CD4+ T cells. In this case, cultured CD4+ T cells provided the extracted genomic DNA. TCRdb re-derived calls from the PCR reads in MiXCR, one entry per CDR3 protein. The sample records about 19,000 distinct CDR3 sequences, roughly 23% being singletons. Treatment of the sample: roughly 10-day PBMC culture with coronavirus spike peptide pools or control peptides (ViraFEST assay). ViraFEST used peptide pools to expand antigen-specific T cells before TCR sequencing. March to December 2020 was the span of positive PCR dates, which predated US Alpha, Beta and Delta variants.

Sequenced material: cultured CD4+ T cells from blood. The clonotype originates from a human donor with COVID-19. The rearrangement links TRBV10-1 to TRBJ2-3, with 8 bases identical to TRBD1. The CDR3, as DNA: TGCGCCAGCAGTTCCGGGACAGGACTAACAGATACGCAGTATTTT. As protein: CASSSGTGLTDTQYF.